This TCR beta chain stems from a study of T-cell memory formation after mild COVID-19. Findings of the study overall: Clones contracting across day 15 to 85 had a balanced CD4/CD8 profile; later expanding clones leaned CD4+. Whether day 37 second-wave clones are SARS-CoV-2-specific was not confirmed. The study found contracting CD4+ clones mainly in CM and EM and contracting CD8+ clones in EMRA.

TCRdb redid the calling of the 5' RACE reads with MiXCR, one entry per CDR3 protein. This table holds 280,000 or so distinct CDR3 sequences, less than 9.5% found once. Concerning this clonotype: The antigen is unknown.

This clonotype was obtained from a man between 18 and 35 years old who had mild COVID-19 (a few samples of this study predate the infection). Cell type and time point are not known. Sequenced: PBMCs or a T cell subset sorted from them (not recorded which).

DNA of the CDR3: TGTGCCAGCAGATCACCGGGACAGAACAATCAGCCCCAGCATTTT. Translating gives CASRSPGQNNQPQHF. The chain combines TRBV6-2 or TRBV6-3 with TRBJ1-5; 7 bases align to TRBD1. Trimming took 6 bases from V and 3 from J; bases not matched to a gene: 8. The germline V gene has CDR1 MNHEY and CDR2 SVGEGT. CDR3 length: 15 residues.